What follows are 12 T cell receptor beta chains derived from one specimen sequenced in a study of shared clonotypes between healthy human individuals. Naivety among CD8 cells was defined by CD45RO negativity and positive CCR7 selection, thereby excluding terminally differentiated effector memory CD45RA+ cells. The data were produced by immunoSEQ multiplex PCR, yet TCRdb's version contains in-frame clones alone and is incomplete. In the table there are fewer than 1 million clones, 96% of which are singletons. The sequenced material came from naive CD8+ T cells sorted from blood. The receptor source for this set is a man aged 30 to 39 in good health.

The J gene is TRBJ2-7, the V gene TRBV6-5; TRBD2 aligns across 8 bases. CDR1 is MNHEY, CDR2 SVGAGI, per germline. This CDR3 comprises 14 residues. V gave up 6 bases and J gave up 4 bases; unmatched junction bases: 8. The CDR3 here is CASSPSGGPYEQYF. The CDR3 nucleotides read TGTGCCAGCAGCCCCAGCGGGGGTCCATACGAGCAGTACTTC.

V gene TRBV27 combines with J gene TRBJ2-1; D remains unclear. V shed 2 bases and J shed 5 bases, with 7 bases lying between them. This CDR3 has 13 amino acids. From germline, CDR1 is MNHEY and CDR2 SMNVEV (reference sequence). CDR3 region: CASSLSQNNEQFF. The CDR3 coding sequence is TGTGCCAGCAGTTTAAGTCAGAACAATGAGCAGTTCTTC.

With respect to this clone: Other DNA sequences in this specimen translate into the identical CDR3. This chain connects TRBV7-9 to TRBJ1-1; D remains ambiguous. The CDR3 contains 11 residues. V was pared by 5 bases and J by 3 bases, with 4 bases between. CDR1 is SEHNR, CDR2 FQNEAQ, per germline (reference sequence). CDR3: CASSRDTEAFF. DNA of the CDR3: TGTGCCAGCAGCAGAGACACTGAAGCTTTCTTT.

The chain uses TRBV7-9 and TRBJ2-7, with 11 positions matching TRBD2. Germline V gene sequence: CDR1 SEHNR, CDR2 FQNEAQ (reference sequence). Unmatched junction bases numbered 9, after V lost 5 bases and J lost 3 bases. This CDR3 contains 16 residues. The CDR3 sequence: CASSPSTSGANYEQYF. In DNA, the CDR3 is TGTGCCAGCAGCCCCTCGACTAGCGGGGCCAACTACGAGCAGTACTTC.

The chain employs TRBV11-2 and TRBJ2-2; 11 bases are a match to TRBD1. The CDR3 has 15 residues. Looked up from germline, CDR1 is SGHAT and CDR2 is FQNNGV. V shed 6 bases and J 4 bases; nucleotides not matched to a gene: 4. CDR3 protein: CASSGTGGTTGELFF. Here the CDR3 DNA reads TGTGCCAGCAGTGGGACAGGGGGAACCACCGGGGAGCTGTTTTTT.

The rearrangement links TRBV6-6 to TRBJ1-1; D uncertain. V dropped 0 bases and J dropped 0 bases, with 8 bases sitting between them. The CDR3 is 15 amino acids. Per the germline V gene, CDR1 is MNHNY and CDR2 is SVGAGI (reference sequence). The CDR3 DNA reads TGTGCCAGCAGTTACTCGGCCAGAGTGAACACTGAAGCTTTCTTT. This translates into CASSYSARVNTEAFF.

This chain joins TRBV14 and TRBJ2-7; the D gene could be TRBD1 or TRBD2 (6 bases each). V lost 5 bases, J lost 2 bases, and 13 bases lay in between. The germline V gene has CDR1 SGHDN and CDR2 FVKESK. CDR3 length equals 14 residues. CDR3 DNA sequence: TGTGCCAGCAGCTGGGAGGCAGGGGCCTACGAGCAGTACTTC. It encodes CASSWEAGAYEQYF.

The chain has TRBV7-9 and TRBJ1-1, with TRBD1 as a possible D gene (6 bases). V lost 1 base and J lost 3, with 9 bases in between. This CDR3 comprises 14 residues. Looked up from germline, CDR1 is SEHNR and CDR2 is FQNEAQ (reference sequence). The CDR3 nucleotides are TGTGCCAGCAGCTTAGGACAGGCGGACACTGAAGCTTTCTTT. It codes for CASSLGQADTEAFF.

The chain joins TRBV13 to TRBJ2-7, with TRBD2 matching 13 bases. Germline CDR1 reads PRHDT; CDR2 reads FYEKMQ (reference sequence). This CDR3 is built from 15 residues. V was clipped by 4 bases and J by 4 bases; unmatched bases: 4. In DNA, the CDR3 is TGTGCCAGCAGCTCCGGACTAGCGGGAGCATACGAGCAGTACTTC. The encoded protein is CASSSGLAGAYEQYF.

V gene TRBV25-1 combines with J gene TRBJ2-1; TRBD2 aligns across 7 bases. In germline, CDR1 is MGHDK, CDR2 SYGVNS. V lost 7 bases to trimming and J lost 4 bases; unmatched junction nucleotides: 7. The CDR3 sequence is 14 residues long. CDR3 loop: CASTPREGYNEQFF. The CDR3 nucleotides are TGTGCCAGCACTCCCAGGGAGGGGTACAATGAGCAGTTCTTC.

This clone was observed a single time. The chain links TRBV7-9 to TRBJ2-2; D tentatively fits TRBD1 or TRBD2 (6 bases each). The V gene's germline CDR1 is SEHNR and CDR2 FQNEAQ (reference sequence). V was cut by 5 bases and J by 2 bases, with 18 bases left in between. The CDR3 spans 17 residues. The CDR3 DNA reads TGTGCCAGCAGCCTCGTGGCGGGACACAAAAACACCGGGGAGCTGTTTTTT. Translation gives CASSLVAGHKNTGELFF.

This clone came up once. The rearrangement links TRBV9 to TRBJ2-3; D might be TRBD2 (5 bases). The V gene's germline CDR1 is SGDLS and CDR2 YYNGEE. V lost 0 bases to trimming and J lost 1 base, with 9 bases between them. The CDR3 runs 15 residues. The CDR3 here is CASSVAGTRTDTQYF. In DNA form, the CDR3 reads TGTGCCAGCAGCGTAGCGGGAACCCGCACAGATACGCAGTATTTT.